The 2 T cell receptor beta chains given below trace back to one sample, sequenced in a study of blood T cells in healthy people across ages. Through a sample-barcoded 5' primer and a J-beta primer mix, a second PCR was run for roughly 6 to 12 cycles. Via MiXCR, TCRdb re-called the 5' RACE reads, giving one row per CDR3 protein. The data contain fewer than 2,000,000 distinct CDR3 sequences, 34% of them singletons. Sample: blood. These receptors originate from a woman aged 25-40 years in good health.

About this clonotype itself: Germline is not matched at one junction end, which may reflect a read error. This chain's CDR3 is CASSPTGLAYGQYF. The CDR3 coding sequence is TGTGCCAGCAGCCCGACGGGACTAGCCTACGGGCAGTACTTC. The chain uses TRBV11-2 and TRBJ2-7; 9 positions match TRBD2. This CDR3 has 14 amino acids. Germline V gene lookup returns CDR1 SGHAT and CDR2 FQNNGV.

This clonotype was counted a few times. This chain uses TRBV12-3 or TRBV12-4 with TRBJ1-2, with TRBD1 matching over 7 bases. The junction had 9 bases not matched to a gene; V was cut back by 1 base and J by 7 bases. The CDR3 extends over 15 amino acids. The CDR3 nucleotides are TGTGCCAGCAGTTTAGGGGACAGCGCCGGTCTTGGCTACACCTTC. It translates to CASSLGDSAGLGYTF.